This TCR beta chain originates from a study of blood T cell repertoires in COVID-19. In the study overall: Sites across the United States, Italy and Spain contributed samples from acute and convalescent COVID-19. T cells, B-cell-depleted T cells, or PBMCs provided the cDNA or gDNA that served as material.

Clones were sequenced by immunoSEQ multiplex PCR, and TCRdb holds only the in-frame ones, with some missing. This sample carries 250,000 to 400,000 clones, approximately 90% of them seen once, and the ten largest clones take approximately 1.6%. Per germline, CDR1 SGHVS and CDR2 FQNEAQ. The CDR3 sequence is 14 residues long. Between the trimmed V and J ends, which lost 1 base and 2 bases, there was a span of 8 bases. This TCR derives from a woman in her 30s with COVID-19, enrolled during active disease. The chain uses TRBV7-8 and TRBJ1-2; possibly TRBD1 for D (5 bases). Sequenced material: peripheral blood. CDR3 region: CASSLEGRNYGYTF. The CDR3 nucleotides are TGTGCCAGCAGCTTAGAGGGGCGCAACTATGGCTACACCTTC.